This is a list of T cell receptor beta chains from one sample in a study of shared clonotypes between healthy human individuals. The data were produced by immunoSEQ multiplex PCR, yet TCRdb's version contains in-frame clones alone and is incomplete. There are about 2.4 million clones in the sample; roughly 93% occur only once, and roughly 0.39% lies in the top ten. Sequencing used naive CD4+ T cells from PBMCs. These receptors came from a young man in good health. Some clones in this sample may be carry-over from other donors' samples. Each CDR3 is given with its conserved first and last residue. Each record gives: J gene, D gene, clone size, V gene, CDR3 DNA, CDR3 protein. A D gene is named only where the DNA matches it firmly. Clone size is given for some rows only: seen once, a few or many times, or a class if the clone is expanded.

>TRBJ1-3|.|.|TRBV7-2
TGTGCCAGCAGCTTAGTCTCGGGCAGCTCTGGAAACACCATATATTTT
CASSLVSGSSGNTIYF
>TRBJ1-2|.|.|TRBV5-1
TGCGCCAGCAGCCGCAACAGGGACGATGGCTACACCTTC
CASSRNRDDGYTF
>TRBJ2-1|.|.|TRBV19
TGTGCCAGTATCAAAACGGCGGGACGCCTAGTCAATGAGCAGTTCTTC
CASIKTAGRLVNEQFF
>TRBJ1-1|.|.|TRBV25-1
TGTGCCAGCAGTGAATATTCCACACGGAACACTGAAGCTTTCTTT
CASSEYSTRNTEAFF
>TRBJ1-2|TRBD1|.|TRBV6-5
TGTGCCAGCAGTCTGACAGGGGTCGGCTACACCTTC
CASSLTGVGYTF
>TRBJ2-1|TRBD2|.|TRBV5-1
TGCGCCAGCAGCGACGATTTCGGGCGGGGGGCCTACAATGAGCAGTTCTTC
CASSDDFGRGAYNEQFF
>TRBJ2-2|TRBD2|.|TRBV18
TGTGCCAGCTCACCATTCCAGCGGGAGACCACCGGGGAGCTGTTTTTT
CASSPFQRETTGELFF
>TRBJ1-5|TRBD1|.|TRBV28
TGTGCCAGCAGGCTACGGAGGACAGGGGCGGTCTTCAATCAGCCCCAGCATTTT
CASRLRRTGAVFNQPQHF
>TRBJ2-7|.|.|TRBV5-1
TGCGCCAGCGCTCTGGGGGACGGGTCCTCCTACGAGCAGTACTTC
CASALGDGSSYEQYF
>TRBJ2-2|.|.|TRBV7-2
TGTGCCAGCAGCTTTAACGCAGGAAACACCGGGGAGCTGTTTTTT
CASSFNAGNTGELFF
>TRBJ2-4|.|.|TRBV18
TGTGCCAGCTCACTTGAGTTAGGGACAAAAAACATTCAGTACTTC
CASSLELGTKNIQYF
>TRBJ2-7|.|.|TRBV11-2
TGTGCCAGCAGCTCCCTTCGGCAGCTGTACGAGCAGTACTTC
CASSSLRQLYEQYF
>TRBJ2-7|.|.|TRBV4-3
TGCGCCAGCAGCCAAGATGTTGTCTCCTACGAGCAGTACTTC
CASSQDVVSYEQYF
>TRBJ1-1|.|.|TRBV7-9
TGTGCCAGCAGCCCTAGGGGGAACGGGAACACTGAAGCTTTCTTT
CASSPRGNGNTEAFF
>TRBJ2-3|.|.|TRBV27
TGTGCCAGCAGTTTATTCGGGGGAGCCACAGATACGCAGTATTTT
CASSLFGGATDTQYF
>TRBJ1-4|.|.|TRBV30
TGTGCCTGGAGGATCGCGGGTAATGAAAAACTGTTTTTT
CAWRIAGNEKLFF
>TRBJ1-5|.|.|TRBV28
TGTGCCAGCAGTACTTCTTCGGGACGGGCGGATCAGCCCCAGCATTTT
CASSTSSGRADQPQHF
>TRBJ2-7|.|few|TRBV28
TGTGCCACCAAACCTCGAACCTACGAGCAGTACTTC
CATKPRTYEQYF
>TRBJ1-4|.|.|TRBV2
TGTGCCAGCAGTGTTTGGCAGGCCCAGCGGGAAAAACTGTTTTTT
CASSVWQAQREKLFF
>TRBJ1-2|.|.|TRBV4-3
TGCGCCAGCAGCCAAGATATGAGGGTGGGAGGCTATGGCTACACCTTC
CASSQDMRVGGYGYTF
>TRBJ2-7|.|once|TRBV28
TGTGCCAGCAGCAGGACAGATGTCCCCGAGCAGTACTTC
CASSRTDVPEQYF
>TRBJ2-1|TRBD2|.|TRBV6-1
TGTGCCAGCAGTGAATTAAGGACTAGCGGTCTCTACAATGAGCAGTTCTTC
CASSELRTSGLYNEQFF
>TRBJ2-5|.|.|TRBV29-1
TGCAGCGTTGAACAGCTTGGAGAGACCCAGTACTTC
CSVEQLGETQYF
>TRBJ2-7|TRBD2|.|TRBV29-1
TGCAGCGTGCGGACTAGCGGGTACTCCTACGAGCAGTACTTC
CSVRTSGYSYEQYF
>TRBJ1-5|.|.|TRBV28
TGTGCCAGCAGTCCTCTTACACTTAGCAATCAGCCCCAGCATTTT
CASSPLTLSNQPQHF
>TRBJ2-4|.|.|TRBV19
TGTGCCAGTCGTGTGGGGGGGGGCGATGTCAAAAACATTCAGTACTTC
CASRVGGGDVKNIQYF
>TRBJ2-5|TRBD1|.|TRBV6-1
TGTGCCAGCACGAGGACAGGGGCTGGGGAGACCCAGTACTTC
CASTRTGAGETQYF
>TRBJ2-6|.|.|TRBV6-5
TGTGCCAGCAGAAACTCTGGGGCCAACGTCCTGACTTTC
CASRNSGANVLTF
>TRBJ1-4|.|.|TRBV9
TGTGCCAGCAGCGTAGGCCGGGTTAATGAAAAACTGTTTTTT
CASSVGRVNEKLFF
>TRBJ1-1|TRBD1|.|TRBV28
TGTGCCAGCAGTCCCCCCCCGACAGGGTTGACTGAAGCTTTCTTT
CASSPPPTGLTEAFF
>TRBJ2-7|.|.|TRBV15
TGTGCCACCAGCAGAGATAGGCGGAGCACGTACCAGCAGTACTTC
CATSRDRRSTYQQYF
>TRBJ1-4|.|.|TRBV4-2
TGTGCCAGCAGCAACACAAATGAAAAACTGTTTTTT
CASSNTNEKLFF
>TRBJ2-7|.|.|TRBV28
TGTGCCAGCGGGAGACAGGCCCGCTCCTACGAGCAGTACTTC
CASGRQARSYEQYF
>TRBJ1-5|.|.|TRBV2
TGTGCCAGCAGTGTGCGACAGTTTAGCAATCAGCCCCAGCATTTT
CASSVRQFSNQPQHF
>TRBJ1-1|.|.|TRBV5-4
TGTGCCAGCAGCTTCAGGAACACTGAAGCTTTCTTT
CASSFRNTEAFF
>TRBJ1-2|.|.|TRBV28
TGTGCCAGCAGTTGGAGCGGTCCGTGGTATGGCTACACCTTC
CASSWSGPWYGYTF
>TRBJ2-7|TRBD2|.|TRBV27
TGTGCCAGCAGTTTAAGGGGACTAGCGGGAGTACACGAGCAGTACTTC
CASSLRGLAGVHEQYF
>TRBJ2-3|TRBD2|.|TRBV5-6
TGTGCCAGCAGCTCGAGGACTAGCGGGAGCTATACGCAGTATTTT
CASSSRTSGSYTQYF
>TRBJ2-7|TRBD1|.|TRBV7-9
TGTGCCAGCAGTCCACGCCGACAGGGCGGGTACGAGCAGTACTTC
CASSPRRQGGYEQYF
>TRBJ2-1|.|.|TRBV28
TGTGCCAGCAAGACTCAGGGACTCCCGGCTGAGGAGCAGTTCTTC
CASKTQGLPAEEQFF
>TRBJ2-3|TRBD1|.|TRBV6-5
TGTGCCAGCAGTTACTCAGACAGGGGGAGGGATACGCAGTATTTT
CASSYSDRGRDTQYF
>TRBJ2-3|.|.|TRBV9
TGTGCCAGCAGCGTAGCCCAAGTGAAAACAGATACGCAGTATTTT
CASSVAQVKTDTQYF
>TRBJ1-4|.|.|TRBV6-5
TGTGCCAGCAATTCTCGGGGGCCTGATGAAAAACTGTTTTTT
CASNSRGPDEKLFF
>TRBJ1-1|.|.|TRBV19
TGTGCCAGTAGGGCCTCGAACACTGAAGCTTTCTTT
CASRASNTEAFF
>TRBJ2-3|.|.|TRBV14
TGTGCCAGCAGCCTCATGCGGGGGCGCATCACGCAGTATTTT
CASSLMRGRITQYF
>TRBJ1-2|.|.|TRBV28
TGTGCCAGCAAGGGTGGGTATGGCTACACCTTC
CASKGGYGYTF
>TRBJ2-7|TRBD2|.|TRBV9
TGTGCCAGCAGCGCCGGTTGGGGGAGGGTTGGCGAGCAGTACTTC
CASSAGWGRVGEQYF
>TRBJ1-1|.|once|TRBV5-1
TGCGCCAGCAGCGGTCAGGAGGACACTGAAGCTTTCTTT
CASSGQEDTEAFF
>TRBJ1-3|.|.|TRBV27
TGTGCCAGCAGTATCCGAGGGCAGGGAGGCGGAAACACCATATATTTT
CASSIRGQGGGNTIYF
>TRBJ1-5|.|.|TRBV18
TGTGCCAGCTCACGAACCCCCGGACTAAATAATCAGCCCCAGCATTTT
CASSRTPGLNNQPQHF
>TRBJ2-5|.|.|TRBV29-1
TGCAGCGTTGAAGTGTGGGAGACCCAGTACTTC
CSVEVWETQYF
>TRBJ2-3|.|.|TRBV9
TGTGCCAGCAGAGGGGCAGGGGATACGCAGTATTTT
CASRGAGDTQYF
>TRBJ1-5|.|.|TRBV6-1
TGTGCCAGCAGTGAAGAACGGACCACCCCCCTGGATTTT
CASSEERTTPLDF
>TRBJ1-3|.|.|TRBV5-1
TGCGCCAGCAGCTTGGACAGCCTACGAAACACCATATATTTT
CASSLDSLRNTIYF
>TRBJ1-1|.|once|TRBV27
TGTGCCAGCAGTTCGCGGACGGGGGGGATTGAAGCTTTCTTT
CASSSRTGGIEAFF